A selection of T cell receptor beta chains follows, all from one sample in a study of blood T cells in healthy people across ages. TCRdb fed the 5' RACE reads into MiXCR, producing one record per CDR3 protein. Among about 1.8 million distinct CDR3 sequences listed, roughly 50% were seen once. The sequencing input was blood. The receptor source for this set is a woman between 40 and 55 years old in good health. CDR3s include the opening cysteine and the closing phenylalanine or tryptophan. Fields, in order: clone size, J gene, D gene, V gene, CDR3 protein, CDR3 DNA. The D gene is left open where the match is weak. A clone size is listed for some rows: how often the clone was seen (once, few, many), or a class if it is expanded.

NA	TRBJ2-6	NA	TRBV4-3	CASSQDNPGIYSGANVLTF	TGCGCCAGCAGCCAAGATAATCCAGGGATCTACTCTGGGGCCAACGTCCTGACTTTC
few	TRBJ2-1	NA	TRBV12-3/TRBV12-4	CASSFYEQSGNEQFF	TGTGCCAGCAGTTTTTACGAACAGTCAGGCAATGAGCAGTTCTTC
NA	TRBJ1-5	NA	TRBV7-8	CASSLEKGEDNQPQHF	TGTGCCAGCAGCTTAGAGAAAGGGGAGGACAATCAGCCCCAGCATTTT
few	TRBJ1-2	NA	TRBV4-2	CASSQDQDGAQDYGYTF	TGTGCCAGCAGCCAAGATCAGGATGGGGCGCAGGACTATGGCTACACCTTC
NA	TRBJ1-2	NA	TRBV20-1	CSARVGRGDGYTF	TGCAGTGCTAGAGTTGGCAGGGGCGATGGCTACACCTTC
few	TRBJ1-5	TRBD1	TRBV7-9	CASSLGQGGKPQHF	TGTGCCAGCAGCTTAGGACAGGGGGGCAAGCCCCAGCATTTT
NA	TRBJ2-5	NA	TRBV11-2	CASSSVLGLETQYF	TGTGCCAGCAGCTCGGTTCTAGGGCTAGAGACCCAGTACTTC
NA	TRBJ2-3	NA	TRBV6-1	CASRTGTYGADLMGSDTQYF	TGTGCCAGCAGAACGGGAACATATGGGGCAGACCTAATGGGGTCCGATACGCAGTATTTT
NA	TRBJ1-1	NA	TRBV28	CASRLSLGPTEAFF	TGTGCCAGCAGACTCTCTCTAGGACCGACTGAAGCTTTCTTT
few	TRBJ1-5	TRBD1	TRBV12-3/TRBV12-4	CASSQQDRPNQPQHF	TGTGCCAGCAGCCAGCAGGACAGGCCGAATCAGCCCCAGCATTTT
NA	TRBJ2-5	NA	TRBV4-2	CASSQVAIEQQYF	TGTGCCAGCAGCCAAGTAGCGATCGAACAGCAGTACTTC
NA	TRBJ2-1	TRBD1	TRBV20-1	CSATGQDSYNEQFF	TGCAGTGCCACGGGACAGGACTCCTACAATGAGCAGTTCTTC
NA	TRBJ2-5	NA	TRBV15	CATSRDPSPETQYF	TGTGCCACCAGCAGAGATCCGTCGCCGGAGACCCAGTACTTC
NA	TRBJ2-3	TRBD2	TRBV11-2	CASSLVGGVLADTQYF	TGTGCCAGCAGCTTAGTGGGGGGGGTCCTAGCAGATACGCAGTATTTT
NA	TRBJ1-6	NA	TRBV20-1	CSARDRNGNSPLHF	TGCAGTGCTAGAGACCGCAACGGGAATTCACCCCTCCACTTT